A selection of T cell receptor beta chains follows, all from one sample in a study of shared clonotypes between healthy human individuals. Data came from immunoSEQ multiplex PCR; TCRdb stores just in-frame clones and leaves some out. The sample has 75,000 to 100,000 clones; roughly 45% are singletons. The sequencing input was PBMCs. These receptors originate from a woman between 40 and 50 years old in good health. Some clones in this sample may be carry-over from other donors' samples. Each CDR3 is given with its conserved first and last residue. D genes are given only for firm matches. The size entry is marked missing in some rows and otherwise reads once, few, many or a size class.

D gene	V gene	CDR3 length	J gene	clone size	CDR3 protein	CDR3 DNA
.	TRBV29-1	14	TRBJ2-1	few	CSVEFVWTAGEQFF	TGCAGCGTTGAATTCGTCTGGACCGCCGGTGAGCAGTTCTTC
.	TRBV11-2	15	TRBJ2-7	.	CASSLGGASSYEQYF	TGTGCCAGCAGCTTAGGCGGGGCGAGCTCCTACGAGCAGTACTTC
.	TRBV9	15	TRBJ2-1	.	CASSVASAQSNEQFF	TGTGCCAGCAGCGTAGCCAGCGCTCAGAGTAATGAGCAGTTCTTC
.	TRBV5-1	13	TRBJ2-5	many	CASSEDSQETQYF	TGCGCCAGCAGCGAGGACAGCCAAGAGACCCAGTACTTC
.	TRBV30	14	TRBJ1-2	.	CAWRQQQSNYGYTF	TGTGCCTGGAGACAACAGCAATCTAACTATGGCTACACCTTC
.	TRBV15	15	TRBJ2-7	few	CATSRDVGSDYEQYF	TGTGCCACCAGCAGAGATGTGGGTAGCGATTACGAGCAGTACTTC
.	TRBV29-1	14	TRBJ2-5	.	CSVEFVQGRETQYF	TGCAGCGTTGAATTCGTCCAGGGCAGGGAGACCCAGTACTTC
.	TRBV29-1	15	TRBJ2-1	few	CSVSGRDERPNEQFF	TGCAGCGTTTCAGGTCGGGACGAAAGACCCAATGAGCAGTTCTTC
TRBD2	TRBV18	16	TRBJ2-1	many	CASSPPSGLAGNEQFF	TGTGCCAGCTCACCACCATCTGGACTAGCGGGAAATGAGCAGTTCTTC
.	TRBV29-1	13	TRBJ1-2	many	CSVEDITGLGYTF	TGCAGCGTTGAAGACATTACAGGGTTAGGCTACACCTTC
TRBD1	TRBV28	15	TRBJ1-1	many	CASSPFAGGIGEAFF	TGTGCCAGCAGCCCCTTTGCAGGGGGCATAGGGGAAGCTTTCTTT
.	TRBV7-2	14	TRBJ2-5	many	CASSPRAGSETQYF	TGTGCCAGCAGCCCTCGGGCAGGGAGTGAGACCCAGTACTTC
TRBD2	TRBV6-6	16	TRBJ2-7	.	CASSYSGSAPFYEQYF	TGTGCCAGCAGTTACAGCGGGAGTGCCCCCTTTTACGAGCAGTACTTC
.	TRBV15	12	TRBJ2-7	few	CATSKSGYEQYF	TGTGCCACCAGCAAGAGCGGCTACGAGCAGTACTTC
TRBD1	TRBV2	13	TRBJ1-2	few	CASRGQAIYGYTF	TGTGCCAGCAGGGGACAGGCGATCTATGGCTACACCTTC